Below are 22 T cell receptor beta chains sequenced from a single sample in a study of Graves' ophthalmopathy and Graves' hyperthyroidism. Beta-chain TCR CDR3 regions were amplified from RNA transcripts. RT-PCR in the first round used HTBI primers; a second-round multiplex PCR followed. TCRdb redid the calling of the multiplex PCR reads with MiXCR, one entry per CDR3 protein. The sample yields about 1.1 million distinct CDR3 sequences, about 36% seen once. The sample taken for sequencing was peripheral blood or thyroid tissue (not recorded which). The receptors come from an adult man with Graves' hyperthyroidism.

This clonotype has a count of ten or more. The rearrangement uses TRBV7-9 and TRBJ1-3; D uncertain. Trimming took 4 bases from V and 4 from J, leaving 8 bases between them. From germline, CDR1 is SEHNR and CDR2 FQNEAQ (reference sequence). This CDR3 contains 13 residues. DNA for the CDR3: TGTGCCAGCAGCTACGACTCGGGAAACACCATATATTTT. Protein sequence: CASSYDSGNTIYF. Full variable domain (outside the CDR3, taken from reference TRBV7-9 and TRBJ1-3): DTGVSQNPRHKITKRGQNVTFRCDPISEHNRLYWYRQTLGQGPEFLTYFQNEAQLEKSRLLSDRFSAERPKGSFSTLEIQRTEQGDSAMYLCASSYDSGNTIYFGEGSWLTVV.

This clonotype was seen many times. This chain connects TRBV7-6 to TRBJ1-1; no clear D gene. This CDR3 region has 18 residues. V gave up 2 bases and J gave up 4 bases, with 23 bases separating them. The V gene's germline CDR1 is SGHVS and CDR2 FNYEAQ. The CDR3, as DNA: TGTGCCAGCAGCTTAATCCCTCGAAGCGCCGGGAAGGGCACTGAAGCTTTCTTT. It translates to CASSLIPRSAGKGTEAFF.

This clonotype was observed a handful of times. This chain uses TRBV7-8 with TRBJ2-3; D gene uncertain. Per germline, CDR1 SGHVS and CDR2 FQNEAQ. Deletions cut 5 bases from V and 6 bases from J, with 12 bases between. CDR3 size: 13 residues. Here the CDR3 reads CASSQDVDDTQYF. In nucleotides, the CDR3 is TGTGCCAGCAGCCAAGATGTGGATGATACGCAGTATTTT.

V usage is TRBV9 and J usage is TRBJ1-4, with 9 bases matching TRBD1. CDR3 size: 15 residues. Trimming at V came to 0 bases and at J to 8 bases, leaving 5 bases not matched to a gene. In germline, CDR1 is SGDLS, CDR2 YYNGEE. The CDR3: CASSVAGTGSEKLFF. The CDR3 DNA sequence: TGTGCCAGCAGCGTAGCTGGGACAGGGAGCGAAAAACTGTTTTTT.

The rearrangement links TRBV2 to TRBJ2-6; D is undetermined. Germline-derived CDR1 and CDR2 are SNHLY and FYNNEI. Trimming took off 6 bases at V and 13 bases at J, with 1 base between the two ends. CDR3 length: 8 residues. Here the CDR3 DNA reads TGTGCCAGCAGGGTCCTGACTTTC. It yields the protein CASRVLTF.

This clonotype has at least ten counts. J is TRBJ1-1 and V is TRBV9, with D possibly matching TRBD1 (6 bases). Trimming removed 4 bases from V and 0 bases from J, with 16 bases in between. This CDR3 is built from 16 residues. Germline V gene sequence: CDR1 SGDLS, CDR2 YYNGEE. CDR3 DNA: TGTGCCAGCAGCCCCCCCCGGACAGCAGTGAACACTGAAGCTTTCTTT. Translating gives CASSPPRTAVNTEAFF.

The chain recombines TRBV4-3 with TRBJ2-5, with D unclear. From germline, CDR1 is LGHNA and CDR2 YSLEER. Trimming removed 0 bases from V and 5 bases from J, with 7 bases in between. This CDR3 has 13 amino acids. The CDR3 here is CASSQDQDETQYF. The CDR3 DNA reads TGCGCCAGCAGCCAAGATCAGGATGAGACCCAGTACTTC.

The chain recombines TRBV19 with TRBJ2-5; 8 positions match TRBD2. Trimming cost V 7 bases and J 1 base; bases outside gene matches: 20. The germline V gene encodes CDR1 LNHDA and CDR2 SQIVND (reference sequence). The CDR3 runs 19 residues. This CDR3 reads CASTRSLSLRGALQETQYF. CDR3 bases: TGTGCCAGTACCCGATCTCTCTCGCTGCGGGGGGCTCTCCAAGAGACCCAGTACTTC.

This clonotype was observed a few times. J is TRBJ2-2 and V is TRBV14; D not resolved. This CDR3 has 15 amino acids. Looked up from germline, CDR1 is SGHDN and CDR2 is FVKESK. V was cut by 6 bases and J by 0 bases, with 11 bases left in between. As DNA, the CDR3 is TGTGCCAGCAGAACGGACCCCGCGAACACCGGGGAGCTGTTTTTT. Its translation is CASRTDPANTGELFF.

Only a few counts were recorded for this clonotype. The rearrangement joins TRBV12-3 or TRBV12-4 to TRBJ1-2; 7 bases map to TRBD1. The trim removed 3 bases at V and 3 bases at J, leaving 7 bases unmatched. The length of the CDR3 is 15 residues. Here the CDR3 DNA reads TGTGCCAGCAGTTTCTATACAGGGGATGACTATGGCTACACCTTC. It translates to CASSFYTGDDYGYTF.

There are many counts of this clonotype. The chain employs TRBV7-9 and TRBJ1-1; weak D call: TRBD1 (5 bases). With 1 base removed from V and 1 base from J, the gap between germline ends came to 10 bases. The CDR3 spans 15 residues. Per the germline V gene, CDR1 is SEHNR and CDR2 is FQNEAQ (reference sequence). Written as DNA, the CDR3 is TGTGCCAGCAGCTTAGGACCTGGGGCGAACACTGAAGCTTTCTTT. Translated, it gives CASSLGPGANTEAFF.

The genes are TRBV7-2 and TRBJ1-5; 10 bases are a match to TRBD1. After removal of 5 bases from V and 4 bases from J, the junction contained 11 bases not matched to a gene. This CDR3 is built from 17 residues. Germline values: CDR1 SGHTA, CDR2 FQGNSA. The CDR3 here is CASSPRDRGLGNQPQHF. In DNA, the CDR3 is TGTGCCAGCAGCCCCCGGGACAGGGGCTTAGGTAATCAGCCCCAGCATTTT.

This clonotype occurred many times. The chain has TRBV12-3 or TRBV12-4 and TRBJ1-5; D is unclear. Trimming removed 4 bases from V and 1 base from J, with 14 bases in between. The CDR3 is made up of 16 amino acids. CDR3 protein: CASSWNKEGSNQPQHF. The CDR3 coding sequence is TGTGCCAGCAGTTGGAATAAGGAGGGAAGCAATCAGCCCCAGCATTTT.

Comment on this clonotype: A much larger clone is a single base away; this may be a read error. The rearrangement links TRBV12-3 or TRBV12-4 to TRBJ1-2; 9 bases agree with TRBD1. The CDR3 has 15 residues. Trimming cost V 6 bases and J 2 bases; bases outside gene matches: 7. Written as DNA, the CDR3 is TGTGCCAGCAGCTTCCCGGGACAGGGCAACTATGGCTACACCTTC. Translation: CASSFPGQGNYGYTF.

The chain recombines TRBV2 with TRBJ2-5; D is unclear. The germline gives CDR1 SNHLY, CDR2 FYNNEI. The CDR3 spans 14 residues. V shed 7 bases and J shed 1 base, with 13 bases lying between them. CDR3 loop: CASKWRPPQETQYF. Here the CDR3 DNA reads TGTGCCAGCAAATGGAGACCTCCCCAAGAGACCCAGTACTTC.

This clonotype was picked up many times. The chain joins TRBV20-1 to TRBJ1-4; D possibly corresponds to TRBD1 (5 bases). In germline, CDR1 is DFQATT, CDR2 SNEGSKA (reference sequence). V gave up 0 bases and J gave up 4 bases, with 12 bases separating them. The CDR3 sequence is 15 residues long. The chain's CDR3 is CSARDRRGLNEKLFF. In DNA form, the CDR3 reads TGCAGTGCTAGAGATCGGAGGGGACTTAATGAAAAACTGTTTTTT.

The chain combines TRBV6-1 with TRBJ2-5; 9 bases are a match to TRBD1. The CDR3 contains 16 residues. Germline assignment: CDR1 MNHNS and CDR2 SASEGT. V shed 4 bases, J shed 2 bases, and the junction held 8 bases outside the gene matches. This chain's CDR3 is CASSVEDRGYQETQYF. The DNA for the CDR3 is TGTGCCAGCAGTGTAGAAGACAGGGGGTATCAAGAGACCCAGTACTTC.

This clonotype appeared many times. The chain carries TRBV10-3 and TRBJ2-7, with TRBD2 matching over 11 bases. J gave up 5 bases and V 5 bases, and 5 bases lay outside the gene matches. Germline CDR1 ENHRY, CDR2 SYGVKD. CDR3 length: 14 amino acids. In DNA, the CDR3 is TGTGCCATCAGTATTAGCGGGGGGGCCAACGAGCAGTACTTC. This codes for CAISISGGANEQYF.

This clonotype was picked up one time. This sequence joins TRBV6-2 or TRBV6-3 and TRBJ2-5; 7 bases are a match to TRBD2. The germline CDR1 and CDR2 sequences are MNHEY and SVGEGT. V dropped 6 bases and J dropped 3; count of bases not matched to a gene: 7. CDR3 length: 14 amino acids. This CDR3 reads CASSSMAGEETQYF. For the CDR3, the DNA is TGTGCCAGCAGCAGTATGGCGGGAGAAGAGACCCAGTACTTC.

Note on this clonotype: Because the CDR3 is missing its conserved closing phenylalanine or tryptophan, this is likely a read error. It is unclear where the CDR3 begins or ends on the DNA, so no DNA is shown, and the CDR3 is as TCRdb lists it. The CDR3 region is CAISGLAS. The chain uses TRBV10-3 and TRBJ2-6; the DNA was not compared with TRBD2, the D call given in the table. Germline V lookup: CDR1 ENHRY, CDR2 SYGVKD. The CDR3 has 8 residues if both end residues are counted.

This clonotype was seen many times. The chain is built from TRBV15 and TRBJ1-3; D might be TRBD1 (5 bases). Deletions cut 3 bases from V and 0 bases from J, with 9 bases between. The length of the CDR3 is 15 residues. Per the germline V gene, CDR1 is LNHNV and CDR2 is YYDKDF (reference sequence). CDR3 region: CATSRSGSSGNTIYF. As DNA, the CDR3 is TGTGCCACCAGCAGGTCAGGGAGCTCTGGAAACACCATATATTTT.

Concerning this clonotype itself: This could be a read error, since a much larger clone is one nucleotide away. The chain uses TRBV20-1 and TRBJ1-5; D gene unclear. The CDR3 extends over 15 amino acids. Germline CDR1 DFQATT, CDR2 SNEGSKA (reference sequence). DNA for the CDR3: TGCAGTGCTAGAGAGGGTATGCAGGAAAATCACCCCCAGCATTTT. It specifies CSAREGMQENHPQHF.